This passage covers 21 T cell receptor beta chains from one sample sequenced in a study. TCRdb passed the RT-PCR reads through MiXCR, listing each CDR3 protein once. The table has about 680,000 distinct CDR3 sequences, 11% to 15% seen once. Sequencing was performed on memory CD4+ T cells from blood. These receptors all stem from a female donor in good health, serving as a healthy control.

The chain recombines TRBV20-1 with TRBJ1-2; no clear D gene. V lost 0 bases and J 6 bases, leaving 8 bases between the germline ends. CDR3 length equals 12 residues. CDR1 is DFQATT and CDR2 is SNEGSKA in the germline V gene (reference sequence). CDR3 coding DNA: TGCAGTGCTAGAGACCGATGGAATGGCTACACCTTC. Translating it yields CSARDRWNGYTF.

In its sample, this clonotype was seen many times. This chain connects TRBV20-1 to TRBJ2-7, with 7 nucleotides matching TRBD2. The J segment lost 0 bases and the V segment lost 6 bases, leaving 5 bases of the junction unmatched. Germline V gives CDR1 DFQATT, CDR2 SNEGSKA (reference sequence). The CDR3 loop spans 13 amino acids. Here the CDR3 reads CSATREASYEQYF. Here the CDR3 DNA reads TGCAGTGCCACCCGGGAGGCCTCCTACGAGCAGTACTTC.

This chain links TRBV9 with TRBJ2-1; D remains unclear. V was clipped by 0 bases and J by 4 bases, with 5 bases between them. The CDR3 length is 13 residues. Germline V gives CDR1 SGDLS, CDR2 YYNGEE. The CDR3 region has the DNA TGTGCCAGCAGCGTAGGAGAATACAATGAGCAGTTCTTC. It yields the protein CASSVGEYNEQFF.

The chain joins TRBV27 to TRBJ2-5; a weak D match, TRBD2 (5 bases). The germline CDR1 and CDR2 sequences are MNHEY and SMNVEV (reference sequence). The CDR3 contains 16 residues. Trimming shortened V by 3 bases and J by 5 bases, and 19 bases separated the two germline ends. CDR3 amino acids: CASSLTRTQSMETQYF. For the CDR3, the DNA is TGTGCCAGCAGTTTGACGAGGACTCAGAGTATGGAGACCCAGTACTTC.

The genes are TRBV3-1 and TRBJ1-2, with no clear D. CDR1 and CDR2 from the germline V gene are LGHDT and YNNKEL (reference sequence). V gave up 0 bases and J gave up 1 base, with 15 bases separating them. The CDR3 has 17 residues. CDR3 DNA: TGTGCCAGCAGCCAAGATGGAAGCGTGGATTTTAACTATGGCTACACCTTC. Translated, it gives CASSQDGSVDFNYGYTF.

Many counts were recorded for this clonotype. The genes are TRBV12-3 or TRBV12-4 and TRBJ1-2; D gene ambiguous. The CDR3 is 12 residues long. V shed 3 bases and J shed 4 bases, with 6 bases lying between them. For the CDR3, the DNA is TGTGCCAGCAGTTTCAGCCCCTATGGCTACACCTTC. It codes for CASSFSPYGYTF.

The CDR3 region is CASSLARTDTEAFF. For the CDR3, the DNA is TGTGCCAGCAGTTTAGCCCGGACGGACACTGAAGCTTTCTTT. V usage is TRBV27 and J usage is TRBJ1-1; D call uncertain. Deletions cut 2 bases from V and 3 bases from J, with 10 bases between. This CDR3 spans 14 amino acids. CDR1 and CDR2 (germline): MNHEY, SMNVEV (reference sequence).

This chain joins TRBV11-2 and TRBJ1-1; D is undetermined. Germline V gene data show CDR1 as SGHAT and CDR2 as FQNNGV. Trimming took 8 bases from V and 10 from J, leaving 23 bases between them. This CDR3 comprises 14 residues. CDR3 sequence reads: CASAGFGYQIRAFF. The CDR3 DNA sequence: TGTGCCAGCGCGGGATTCGGCTATCAGATCCGAGCTTTCTTT.

This clonotype appeared a few times. The chain combines TRBV2 with TRBJ2-7; 7 bases agree with TRBD2. The ends lost 2 bases at V and 0 bases at J; junction bases unmatched: 4. The CDR3 spans 15 residues. Germline V gene lookup returns CDR1 SNHLY and CDR2 FYNNEI. CDR3 region: CASSESGGSSYEQYF. The CDR3 bases are TGTGCCAGCAGTGAATCGGGCGGGAGCTCCTACGAGCAGTACTTC. Combining the CDR3 with reference TRBV2 and TRBJ2-7 gives the whole variable domain EPEVTQTPSHQVTQMGQEVILRCVPISNHLYFYWYRQILGQKVEFLVSFYNNEISEKSEIFDDQFSVERPDGSNFTLKIRSTKLEDSAMYFCASSESGGSSYEQYFGPGTRLTVT.

This clonotype was counted between two and nine times. CDR3 amino acids: CASTPGGRNEKLFF. The CDR3, as DNA: TGTGCCAGCACCCCCGGGGGTCGCAATGAAAAACTGTTTTTT. The chain carries TRBV6-6 and TRBJ1-4; D perhaps matches TRBD1 (5 bases). This CDR3 spans 14 amino acids. The germline CDR1 and CDR2 sequences are MNHNY and SVGAGI (reference sequence). The germline V and J ends were trimmed by 7 bases and 5 bases, with 14 bases remaining between them.

This clonotype was detected only a few times. J is TRBJ2-7 and V is TRBV28; 10 bases map to TRBD1. The CDR3 has 15 amino acids. Losses at the gene ends were 4 bases for V and 3 bases for J; bases not matched to a gene: 6. Germline CDR1 is MDHEN and CDR2 is SYDVKM. In DNA, the CDR3 is TGTGCCAGCAGTTCTCCGGGACAGGGGAACTACGAGCAGTACTTC. This translates into CASSSPGQGNYEQYF.

The sample holds many counts of this clonotype. One end of the junction fails to match germline, which may point to a read error. The rearrangement uses TRBV5-1 and TRBJ2-1; 9 bases line up with TRBD1. The CDR3 consists of 13 residues. From germline, CDR1 is SGHRS and CDR2 YFSETQ. As DNA, the CDR3 is TGTGCCAGCAGGGGACAGGGATACAATGAGCAGTTCTTC. Its translation: CASRGQGYNEQFF.

The rearrangement joins TRBV3-1 to TRBJ2-6; D remains ambiguous. Per the germline V gene, CDR1 is LGHDT and CDR2 is YNNKEL (reference sequence). This CDR3 comprises 16 residues. The V gene lost 1 base and the J gene lost 2 bases, with 9 bases spanning the gap. This CDR3 reads CASSQVYLAGANVLTF. DNA for the CDR3: TGTGCCAGCAGCCAAGTCTACCTCGCTGGGGCCAACGTCCTGACTTTC.

This clonotype showed up many times. The CDR3 protein is CASSMPGGRGYYGYTF. CDR3 DNA: TGTGCCAGCTCTATGCCCGGGGGGCGTGGGTACTATGGCTACACCTTC. V gene TRBV6-6 combines with J gene TRBJ1-2; maybe TRBD1 (6 bases). Germline V gene sequence: CDR1 MNHNY, CDR2 SVGAGI (reference sequence). This CDR3 contains 16 residues. The V end lost 8 bases, the J end lost 3 bases, and 22 bases lay between the germline ends.

This clonotype was counted between two and nine times. The rearrangement joins TRBV11-2 to TRBJ2-7; tentatively, D is TRBD2 (6 bases). The germline V and J ends were trimmed by 0 bases and 6 bases, with 18 bases remaining between them. The germline V gene has CDR1 SGHAT and CDR2 FQNNGV. The CDR3 length is 16 residues. CDR3 region: CASSLDGASVYSEQYF. Written as DNA, the CDR3 is TGTGCCAGCAGCTTAGATGGAGCTAGCGTTTATTCCGAGCAGTACTTC.

This clonotype was recorded a few times. V gene TRBV6-1 combines with J gene TRBJ1-6; possible D gene TRBD1, 6 bases. This CDR3 has 13 residues. The V gene's germline CDR1 is MNHNS and CDR2 SASEGT. The ends were cut back, 7 bases at V and 9 bases at J, with 13 bases in the middle. The CDR3 loop reads CASIGQIGSPLHF. The CDR3 DNA follows: TGTGCCAGCATTGGACAGATAGGTTCACCCCTCCACTTT.

The V and J genes are TRBV28 and TRBJ2-3, with D perhaps matching TRBD2 (6 bases). V was clipped by 3 bases and J by 2 bases, with 12 bases between them. Germline V gives CDR1 MDHEN, CDR2 SYDVKM. The CDR3 is 15 amino acids. The CDR3 spells CASSLWRTNTDTQYF. CDR3 in DNA: TGTGCCAGCAGTTTGTGGAGGACTAACACAGATACGCAGTATTTT.

This chain links TRBV5-4 with TRBJ2-5; D assignment may be TRBD1 or TRBD2 (5 bases each). CDR3 length equals 15 residues. V was pared by 3 bases and J by 4 bases, with 16 bases between. Germline values: CDR1 SGHNT, CDR2 YYREEE (reference sequence). The CDR3 is CASSSTVGDGETQYF. The CDR3 region has the DNA TGTGCCAGCAGCTCGACCGTGGGGGATGGAGAGACCCAGTACTTC. The whole variable domain, remainder taken from reference TRBV5-4 and TRBJ2-5, is ETGVTQSPTHLIKTRGQQVTLRCSSQSGHNTVSWYQQALGQGPQFIFQYYREEENGRGNFPPRFSGLQFPNYSSELNVNALELDDSALYLCASSSTVGDGETQYFGPGTRLLVL.

This clonotype was recorded at least ten times. This chain connects TRBV10-3 to TRBJ1-1; tentative D call: TRBD1 (5 bases). The germline V gene encodes CDR1 ENHRY and CDR2 SYGVKD. This CDR3 is 15 amino acids long. V lost 7 bases to trimming and J lost 1 base, with 16 bases between them. The CDR3 protein is CAIMTLGLPNTEAFF. In nucleotides, the CDR3 is TGTGCCATCATGACCCTGGGGCTTCCGAACACTGAAGCTTTCTTT.

This chain links TRBV6-1 with TRBJ2-5; D uncertain. The CDR3 has 13 residues. CDR1 MNHNS and CDR2 SASEGT come from the germline V gene. V was shortened by 8 bases and J by 4 bases, with 14 bases between the two germline ends. CDR3 residues: CASLDPLVETQYF. Here the CDR3 DNA reads TGTGCCAGCTTAGACCCCCTCGTAGAGACCCAGTACTTC.

This clonotype has just a few counts. The chain has TRBV7-2 and TRBJ1-4; TRBD1 aligns across 7 bases. V trimming: 3 bases; J trimming: 8 bases; junction bases outside the gene matches: 12. The CDR3 loop spans 16 amino acids. Germline CDR1 is SGHTA and CDR2 is FQGNSA. The CDR3 region is CASSLTREGGREKLFF. For the CDR3, the DNA is TGTGCCAGCAGCTTGACCCGTGAAGGGGGCAGGGAAAAACTGTTTTTT. The full variable domain, completed using reference TRBV7-2 and TRBJ1-4, is GAGVSQSPSNKVTEKGKDVELRCDPISGHTALYWYRQSLGQGLEFLIYFQGNSAPDKSGLPSDRFSAERTGGSVSTLTIQRTQQEDSAVYLCASSLTREGGREKLFFGSGTQLSVL.